The TCR beta chain under discussion was sequenced for a study of cytomegalovirus exposure and HLA in healthy donors. The PCR used 60 Vbeta and 13 Jbeta primers. Repertoires were generated with immunoSEQ multiplex PCR, while TCRdb's copy carries only in-frame clones and drops some. This sample carries about 170,000 clones, with 0.7% to 0.8% going to the ten biggest clones. The V gene's germline CDR1 is GTSNPN and CDR2 SVGIG (reference sequence). This CDR3 is 16 amino acids long. The V gene end was trimmed by 1 base and the J gene end by 6 bases; junction bases not matched to a gene: 9. The source of this sequence is a woman under 30 in good health and CMV-seropositive. The rearrangement joins TRBV30 to TRBJ2-1; TRBD2 agrees at 10 bases. Sequencing was performed on PBMCs. CDR3 sequence reads: CAWSARTSGASNEQFF. CDR3 coding DNA: TGTGCCTGGAGTGCCCGAACTAGCGGGGCATCCAATGAGCAGTTCTTC.